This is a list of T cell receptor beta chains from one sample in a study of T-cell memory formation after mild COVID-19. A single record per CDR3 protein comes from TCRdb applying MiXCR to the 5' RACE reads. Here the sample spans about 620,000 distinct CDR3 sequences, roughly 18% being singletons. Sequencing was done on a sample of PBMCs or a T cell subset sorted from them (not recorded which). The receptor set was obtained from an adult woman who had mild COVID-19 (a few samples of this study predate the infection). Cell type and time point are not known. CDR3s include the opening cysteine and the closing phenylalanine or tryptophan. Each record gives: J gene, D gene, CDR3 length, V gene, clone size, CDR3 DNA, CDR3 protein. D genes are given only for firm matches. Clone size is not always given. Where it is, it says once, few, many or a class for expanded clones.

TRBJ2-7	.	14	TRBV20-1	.	TGCAGTGCTAGTATCGAAGGCGGGATTTACGAGCAGTACTTC	CSASIEGGIYEQYF
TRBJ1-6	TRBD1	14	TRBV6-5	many	TGTGCCACGCGCCGGGACAGCTATAATTCACCCCTCCACTTT	CATRRDSYNSPLHF
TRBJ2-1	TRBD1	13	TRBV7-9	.	TGTGCCAGCAGCATCGGGACAGGGAATGAGCAGTTCTTC	CASSIGTGNEQFF
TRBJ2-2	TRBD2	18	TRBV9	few	TGTGCCAGCAGCGTCTTTCCTAGCGGGGGGGCCGGAACCGGGGAGCTGTTTTTT	CASSVFPSGGAGTGELFF
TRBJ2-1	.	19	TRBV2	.	TGTGCCAGCAGTGAACTCGCCGGCGGGATACGGGTTATCTACAATGAGCAGTTCTTC	CASSELAGGIRVIYNEQFF
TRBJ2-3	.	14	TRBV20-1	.	TGCAGTGCCCCAGGGACGTATAGCACAGATACGCAGTATTTT	CSAPGTYSTDTQYF
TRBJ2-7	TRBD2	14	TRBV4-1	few	TGCGCCAGCAGCCAGGCTAGCGGGGCATACGAGCAGTACTTC	CASSQASGAYEQYF
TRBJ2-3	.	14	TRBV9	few	TGTGCCAGCAGCGTACAGGGCCCCACAGATACGCAGTATTTT	CASSVQGPTDTQYF
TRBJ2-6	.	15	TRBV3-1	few	TGTGCCAGCAGCCAAGTGAGCTCTGGGGCCAACGTCCTGACTTTC	CASSQVSSGANVLTF
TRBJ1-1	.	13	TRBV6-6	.	TGTGCCAGCAGTTACTCCGGAGGAAGCGAAGCTTTCTTT	CASSYSGGSEAFF
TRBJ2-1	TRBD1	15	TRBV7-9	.	TGTGCCAGCAGCGCCCCCGGGACAGGGTTGGATGAGCAGTTCTTC	CASSAPGTGLDEQFF
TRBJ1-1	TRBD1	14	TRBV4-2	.	TGTGCCAGCAGCCAAGTAGGCTTGACAGGGGAGGCTTTCTTT	CASSQVGLTGEAFF
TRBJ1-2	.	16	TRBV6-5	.	TGTGCCAGCAGTGCGTCCAGACCGTCCACACTCTATGGCTACACCTTC	CASSASRPSTLYGYTF
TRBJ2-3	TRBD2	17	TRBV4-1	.	TGCGCCAGCAGCCAACCGGGGGGGGCAGGGACGAAAGATACGCAGTATTTT	CASSQPGGAGTKDTQYF
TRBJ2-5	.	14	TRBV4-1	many	TGCGCCAGCAGCTACCCAGGGACCCAAGAGACCCAGTACTTC	CASSYPGTQETQYF
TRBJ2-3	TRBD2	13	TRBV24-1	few	TGTGCCACCAGGGGGGGGAGCACAGATACGCAGTATTTT	CATRGGSTDTQYF
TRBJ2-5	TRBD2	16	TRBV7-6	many	TGTGCCAGCAGCCCTACTATTGCTAGCGGGAGAGAGACCCAGTACTTC	CASSPTIASGRETQYF
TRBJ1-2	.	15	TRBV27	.	TGTGCCAGCAGTTTATTAAGGGGTGCGAACTATGGCTACACCTTC	CASSLLRGANYGYTF
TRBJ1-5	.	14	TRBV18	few	TGTGCCAGCTCACAGGACGGTAGCAATCAGCCCCAGCATTTT	CASSQDGSNQPQHF
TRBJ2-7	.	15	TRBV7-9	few	TGTGCCAGCAGCTTCGCCAGGACGGGAGACAGGGAGCAGTACTTC	CASSFARTGDREQYF
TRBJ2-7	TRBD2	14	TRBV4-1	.	TGCGCCAGCAGCCAATGGGAGGGAACGTACGAGCAGTACTTC	CASSQWEGTYEQYF
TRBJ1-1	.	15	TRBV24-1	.	TGTGCCACCAGTGATTTGTCCCTCATGAACACTGAAGCTTTCTTT	CATSDLSLMNTEAFF
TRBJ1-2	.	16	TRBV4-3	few	TGCGCCAGCAGCCAGTCCAGCCTACCTGGGAACTATGGCTACACCTTC	CASSQSSLPGNYGYTF
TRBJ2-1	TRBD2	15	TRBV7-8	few	TGTGCCAGCAGCCGACTAGCGGGAGGGCGAGGGGAGCAGTTCTTC	CASSRLAGGRGEQFF
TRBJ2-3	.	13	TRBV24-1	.	TGTGCCACCGGAAGGGGAAGCACAGATACGCAGTATTTT	CATGRGSTDTQYF
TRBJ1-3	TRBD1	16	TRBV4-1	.	TGCGCCAGCAGCAAAGTGGAGACAGGGGGCTTAAACACCATATATTTT	CASSKVETGGLNTIYF
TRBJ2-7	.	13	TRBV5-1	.	TGCGCCAGCAGCTTATCCCAATCCGCCGAGCAGTACTTC	CASSLSQSAEQYF
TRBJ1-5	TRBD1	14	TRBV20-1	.	TGCAGTGCTAGCCGAGGGGGCCAGAATCAGCCCCAGCATTTT	CSASRGGQNQPQHF
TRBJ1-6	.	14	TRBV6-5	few	TGTGCCAGCAGGCCGAGCTCCTATAATTCACCCCTCCACTTT	CASRPSSYNSPLHF
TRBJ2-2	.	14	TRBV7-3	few	TGTGCCAGCAGCTGGACCCCCCTTACCGGGGAGCTGTTTTTT	CASSWTPLTGELFF
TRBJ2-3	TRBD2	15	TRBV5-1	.	TGCGCCAGCAGCTTTGGGACTAGCGGGGAAGATACGCAGTATTTT	CASSFGTSGEDTQYF
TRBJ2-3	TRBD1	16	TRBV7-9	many	TGTGCCAGCAGCTTTGGGGACAGAGGTCTCACAGATACGCAGTATTTT	CASSFGDRGLTDTQYF
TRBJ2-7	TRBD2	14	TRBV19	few	TGTGCCAGTAGTATTATAGCGGGAGCTCACGAGCAGTACTTC	CASSIIAGAHEQYF
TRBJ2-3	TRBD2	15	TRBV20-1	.	TGCAGTGCTAGAGAACTAGCGGGAGTAACAGATACGCAGTATTTT	CSARELAGVTDTQYF